The TCR beta chain under discussion was sequenced for a study of blood T cell repertoires in COVID-19. Study information: From T cells, B-cell-depleted T cells, or PBMCs came the material, which was cDNA or gDNA.

In the original analysis: It was from reference gene primer amplification that nucleated cell counts were estimated. The method was immunoSEQ multiplex PCR; TCRdb's version includes in-frame clones alone and lacks a portion of them. V and J calls and clone size are those listed in that table; D and trimming were worked out from the DNA. The sample contains around 370,000 clones, more than 75% of which appear only once. V lost 0 bases to trimming and J lost 1 base; unmatched junction nucleotides: 10. CDR3 size: 18 residues. Looked up from germline, CDR1 is SGDLS and CDR2 is YYNGEE. Recruitment covered about two dozen US areas and drew participants whose ages spanned about 18 to 89 years.

This rearrangement joins TRBV9 to TRBJ2-5, with 9 bases matching TRBD2. This sequence originates from a woman aged 18 to 35 who had recovered from COVID-19. Sequenced: PBMCs or T cells enriched from blood (not recorded which). CDR3 sequence: CASSVGMTSGRFQETQYF. CDR3 nucleotides: TGTGCCAGCAGCGTAGGGATGACTAGCGGAAGATTCCAAGAGACCCAGTACTTC.